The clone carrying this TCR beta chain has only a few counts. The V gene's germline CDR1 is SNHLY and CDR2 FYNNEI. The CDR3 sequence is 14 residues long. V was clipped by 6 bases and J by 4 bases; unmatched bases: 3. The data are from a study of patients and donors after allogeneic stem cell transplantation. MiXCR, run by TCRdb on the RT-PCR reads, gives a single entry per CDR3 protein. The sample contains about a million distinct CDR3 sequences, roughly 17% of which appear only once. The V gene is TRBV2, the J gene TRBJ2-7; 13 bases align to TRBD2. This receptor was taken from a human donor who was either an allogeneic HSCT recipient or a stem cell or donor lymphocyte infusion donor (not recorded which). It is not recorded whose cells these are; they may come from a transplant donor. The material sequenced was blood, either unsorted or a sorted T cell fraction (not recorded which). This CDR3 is CASRPGLAGYEQYF. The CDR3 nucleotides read TGTGCCAGCAGGCCGGGACTAGCGGGGTACGAGCAGTACTTC.